This TCR beta chain originates from a study of tumor-infiltrating lymphocytes in primary liver carcinoma. Scientists recovered RNA and DNA together from approximately 20-30 mg of unsorted bulk tissue. Patients diagnosed with primary liver carcinoma received treatment through surgical resection. Using a constant-region primer together with ProtoScript II reverse transcriptase, TCR beta cDNA was made from about 500 ng of total RNA. Libraries for TCR beta were built through three nested multiplex PCR rounds, which together made up a slightly modified ARM-PCR procedure. Rounds one and two of PCR, each of 10 to 11 cycles, were primed with TRBV1-TRBV30 forward primers and a C-beta reverse primer. TCRdb used MiXCR to reprocess the multiplex PCR reads, holding one entry per CDR3 protein. This table has 100,000 to 120,000 distinct CDR3 sequences, roughly 80% appearing once. This CDR3 has 15 residues. Germline CDR1 and CDR2: SQVTM and ANQGSEA. V gave up 4 bases and J gave up 13 bases; unmatched junction bases: 16.

The chain combines TRBV29-1 with TRBJ2-2; 9 positions agree with TRBD2. Material for sequencing was liver tumor tissue from sampling region 3. The subset is: tumor region T3, left-lateral pole. The TCR sequence derives from a man aged 40-49 years with primary liver carcinoma and hepatitis B virus infection. This CDR3 reads CSVGTSATNTEGLFF. For the CDR3, the DNA is TGCAGCGTTGGGACTAGCGCGACGAACACCGAGGGGCTGTTTTTT.